This section outlines one T cell receptor beta chain sequence together with its context. Only in-frame clones appear in the TCRdb table, and some are missing; sequencing was by immunoSEQ multiplex PCR. The table records about 210,000 clones, around 87% of them present only once. Trimming stripped 6 bases from V and 7 bases from J, with 18 bases between. CDR1 SQVTM and CDR2 ANQGSEA come from the germline V gene. The CDR3 consists of 13 residues. This entry comes from a study of blood T cell repertoires in COVID-19. Turning to the study itself: Samples came from the United States, Italy and Spain, spanning acute and convalescent COVID-19.

The chain is built from TRBV29-1 and TRBJ1-2; D is uncertain. Sequenced sample: peripheral blood. The TCR comes from a man in his sixties who had recovered from COVID-19. CDR3 amino acids: CSVPRVTRLGYTF. Here the CDR3 DNA reads TGCAGCGTCCCCCGAGTAACCCGTCTTGGCTACACCTTC.